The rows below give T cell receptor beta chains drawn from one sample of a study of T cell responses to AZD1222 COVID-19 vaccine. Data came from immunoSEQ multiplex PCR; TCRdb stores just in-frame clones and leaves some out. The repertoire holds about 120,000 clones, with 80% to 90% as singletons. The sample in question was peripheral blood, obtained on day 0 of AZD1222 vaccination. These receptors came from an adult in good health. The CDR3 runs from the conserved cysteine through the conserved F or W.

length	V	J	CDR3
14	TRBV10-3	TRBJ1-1	CAISGNRGHTEAFF
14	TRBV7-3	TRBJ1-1	CASSLGPANTEAFF
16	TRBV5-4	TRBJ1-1	CASRGTGSQINTEAFF
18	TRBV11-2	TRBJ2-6	CASSLDPAGVAGANVLTF
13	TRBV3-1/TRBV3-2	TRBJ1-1	CASSQVPNTEAFF
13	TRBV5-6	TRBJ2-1	CASSRTGVNEQFF
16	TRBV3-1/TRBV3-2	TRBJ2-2	CASSQGTRGWTGELFF
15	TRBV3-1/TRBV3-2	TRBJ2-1	CASSQEGETYNEQFF
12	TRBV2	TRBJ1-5	CASTRSNQPQHF
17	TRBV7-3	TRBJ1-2	CASSLSATGKSNYGYTF
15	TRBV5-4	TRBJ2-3	CASSLRGQTADTQYF
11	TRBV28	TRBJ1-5	CASGGNQPQHF
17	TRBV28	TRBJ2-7	CASLSIAGGSPDYEQYF
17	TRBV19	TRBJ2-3	CASSAPSGPIMPDTQYF
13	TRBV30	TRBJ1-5	CAWSVGEDQPQHF